The source of this T cell receptor beta chain is a study of OX40 agonist ivuxolimab in advanced cancers. Looking at the study overall: Ivuxolimab was an agonistic, fully human IgG2 monoclonal antibody directed against OX40 (CD134), a costimulatory receptor. Intravenous ivuxolimab was administered to patients every 2 weeks at six dose levels: 0.01, 0.1, 0.3, 1.5, 3 and 10 mg/kg. Among the 50 to 55 dose-escalation patients, some 19 had hepatocellular carcinoma, roughly 15 melanoma, 9 renal cell carcinoma and 9 head and neck cancer. The dose-escalation cohort was roughly 80% male with a mean age of around 64 years, ranging from roughly 20 to 85. Prior anti-PD-1, anti-PD-L1 or anti-CTLA-4 therapy was permitted, and 35% to 40% of dose-escalation patients had received checkpoint inhibitors. Three dose-escalation patients achieved partial responses, one with hepatocellular carcinoma and two with cutaneous melanoma. Peripheral TCRbeta sequencing aimed to test whether ivuxolimab altered TCR sequence diversity and caused clonal T-cell expansion. The monotherapy dose-escalation portion (N = 52 patients) of the phase I ivuxolimab trial is reported in the paper. General findings and caveats noted by the study authors: Partial responders in the 0.1-3.0 mg/kg groups had among the lowest normalized peripheral clonal expansion, especially among CD8+ T cells. Clonal expansion of both CD4+ and CD8+ blood T cells was observed from baseline to week 6 at doses 0.1 to 3.0 mg/kg. Antigen specificity was not determined for the clonally expanded peripheral T cells. After ivuxolimab, CD8+ T cells had more expanded clones than CD4+ T cells on average. Low levels of normalized T-cell clonal expansion were also shown by some nonresponding patients.

On this clone: No antigen is known for it. Per-base qualities were not stored, and no clone one base away is much larger.

The trial excluded patients who had a history of autoimmune disease or were on systemic immunosuppression. In every dose cohort, peripheral blood was drawn for TCR sequencing at baseline, cycle 4 day 1, and cycle 7 day 1. Samples were obtained from an open-label, multicenter, first-in-human phase I dose-escalation trial of ivuxolimab. Adults with locally advanced or metastatic melanoma, renal cell carcinoma, hepatocellular carcinoma or head and neck squamous cell carcinoma were enrolled in the trial. Before TCR sequencing, CD4+ and CD8+ T cells were separately sorted from peripheral blood. To sequence the TCRbeta CDR3 region, genomic DNA was isolated from the sorted cells. The immunoSEQ Assay was used for sequencing of TCRbeta CDR3 regions. The source is immuneACCESS, and TCRdb retained only in-frame sequences with V and J called. Part of the clones is not carried over; for the studies checked, unresolved V genes explain less than half of this, and the remainder is unexplained. A total of 15,000 to 20,000 clones appear in this sample, around 70% of them only once. Roughly a third of the sample goes to the ten largest clones.

The sequence came from an adult with an advanced solid tumor such as melanoma, head and neck, liver or kidney cancer. The specimen comprised CD4+ or CD8+ T cells sorted from blood, sampled in a trial of the OX40 agonist ivuxolimab.

The CDR3 region: CASSSDRGRGNEQFF. The nucleotide sequence reads TGTGCCAGCAGCTCAGACAGGGGGCGCGGCAATGAGCAGTTCTTC. In this chain, TRBV7-9 is recombined with TRBJ2-1, with 10 bases aligning to TRBD1. The CDR3 contains 15 residues, cysteine and phenylalanine counted. Only CDR3 DNA remains: 45 bases, in frame from the first base. Clipping removes 4 bases from V and 6 bases from J, with 6 as the unmatched junction base count. Per the germline V gene (reference sequence), SEHNR is the CDR1 and FQNEAQ is the CDR2.